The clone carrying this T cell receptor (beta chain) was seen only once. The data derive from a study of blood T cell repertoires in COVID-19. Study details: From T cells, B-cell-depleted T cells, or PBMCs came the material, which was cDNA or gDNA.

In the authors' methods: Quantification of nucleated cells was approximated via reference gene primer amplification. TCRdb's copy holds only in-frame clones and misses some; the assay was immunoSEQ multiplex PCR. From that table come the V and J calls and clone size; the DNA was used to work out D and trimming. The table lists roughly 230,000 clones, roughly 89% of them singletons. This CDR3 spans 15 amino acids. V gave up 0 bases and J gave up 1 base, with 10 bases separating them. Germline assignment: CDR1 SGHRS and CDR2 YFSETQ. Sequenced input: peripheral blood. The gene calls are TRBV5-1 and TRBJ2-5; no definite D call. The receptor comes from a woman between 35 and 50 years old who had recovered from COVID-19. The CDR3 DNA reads TGCGCCAGCAGCTTGGACGGCAGGCCCCAAGAGACCCAGTACTTC. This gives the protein CASSLDGRPQETQYF.